One TCR beta chain is described in this entry. Its antigen remains unidentified. The V segment lost 4 bases and the J segment 6 bases; nucleotides outside the gene matches: 6. Germline V CDR1 and CDR2: SNHLY, FYNNEI. This CDR3 spans 17 amino acids. The data originate from a study of cytomegalovirus exposure and HLA in healthy donors. PCR amplification relied on 60 Vbeta primers (plus 13 Jbeta primers). Clones were read by immunoSEQ multiplex PCR, and TCRdb kept only the in-frame ones, dropping some. This sample has 150,000 to 200,000 clones, with around three quarters found just once. Findings and limits, study-wide: CMV serostatus was the sole immune exposure information available. The number of N-insertions in an Asian-associated ancestry cluster was reportedly below the approximately 600-donor mean in a later analysis.

The sequencing input was PBMCs. This TCR was recovered from a man aged 25-45 years in good health and CMV-seronegative. The V and J genes are TRBV2 and TRBJ2-2, with 15 nucleotides matching TRBD2. As DNA, the CDR3 is TGTGCCAGCAGTGCCGGGACTAGCGGGAGGTGGGCCGGGGAGCTGTTTTTT. Its protein is CASSAGTSGRWAGELFF.